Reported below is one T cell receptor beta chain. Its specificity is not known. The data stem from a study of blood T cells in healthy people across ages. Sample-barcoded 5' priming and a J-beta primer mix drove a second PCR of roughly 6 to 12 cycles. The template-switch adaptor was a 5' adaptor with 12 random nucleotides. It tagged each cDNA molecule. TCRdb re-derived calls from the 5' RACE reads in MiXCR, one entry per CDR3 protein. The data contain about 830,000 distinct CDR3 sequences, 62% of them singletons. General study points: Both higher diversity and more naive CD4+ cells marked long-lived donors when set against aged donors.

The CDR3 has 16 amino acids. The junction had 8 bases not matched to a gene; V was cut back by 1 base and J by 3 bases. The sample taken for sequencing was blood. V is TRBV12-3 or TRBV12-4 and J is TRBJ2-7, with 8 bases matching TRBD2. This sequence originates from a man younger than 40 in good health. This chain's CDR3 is CASSLGPGTSFYEQYF. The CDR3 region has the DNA TGTGCCAGCAGTTTAGGCCCCGGGACTAGTTTCTACGAGCAGTACTTC.